Below are 22 T cell receptor beta chains sequenced from a single sample in a study of Graves' ophthalmopathy and Graves' hyperthyroidism. From RNA, the CDR3 regions of TCR beta chains were amplified and sequenced. The first-round RT-PCR employed HTBI primers together with the Qiagen OneStep RT-PCR kit. A multiplex PCR was then performed as the second round. TCRdb ran MiXCR on the multiplex PCR reads and lists one entry per CDR3 protein. The sample holds around 590,000 distinct CDR3 sequences, just under 40% seen once. The sequenced sample consisted of peripheral blood or thyroid tissue (not recorded which). These receptors originate from an adult man with Graves' hyperthyroidism.

In its sample, this clonotype was seen many times. The V gene is TRBV6-5, the J gene TRBJ2-5; D not resolved. The germline CDR1 and CDR2 sequences are MNHEY and SVGAGI. The ends were cut back, 5 bases at V and 5 bases at J, with 12 bases in the middle. The CDR3 is made up of 13 amino acids. The CDR3: CASSHPGMETQYF. DNA of the CDR3: TGTGCCAGCAGTCACCCCGGAATGGAGACCCAGTACTTC.

In its sample, this clonotype was seen a few times. The rearrangement links TRBV4-1 to TRBJ2-7; 7 bases match TRBD1. The CDR3 length is 15 residues. The trim removed 3 bases at V and 4 bases at J, leaving 9 bases unmatched. Germline CDR1 and CDR2: MGHRA and YSYEKL. CDR3 in amino acids: CASSQGDSIIYEQYF. The CDR3 DNA follows: TGCGCCAGCAGCCAGGGGGACAGTATCATTTACGAGCAGTACTTC.

This clonotype was seen ten or more times. The rearrangement joins TRBV6-5 to TRBJ2-6; 7 bases are a match to TRBD2. Germline trimming cut 5 bases from V and 1 base from J; bases unmatched to any gene: 2. The CDR3 loop spans 15 amino acids. Germline V CDR1 and CDR2: MNHEY, SVGAGI. The CDR3 is CASSEAGSGANVLTF. CDR3 coding DNA: TGTGCCAGCAGTGAAGCGGGGTCTGGGGCCAACGTCCTGACTTTC.

A note on this clonotype: One base away lies a much larger clone, so this may be a sequencing read error. This chain joins TRBV29-1 and TRBJ1-1, with D possibly TRBD1 on 6 matching bases. With 6 bases removed from V and 4 bases from J, the gap between germline ends came to 15 bases. The germline V gene encodes CDR1 SQVTM and CDR2 ANQGSEA. This CDR3 has 13 residues. CDR3 region: CSVSTEGGTEAFF. The CDR3 region has the DNA TGCAGCGTGTCGACAGAGGGGGGCACTGAAGCTTTCTTT.

V usage is TRBV4-1 and J usage is TRBJ1-4; 9 positions match TRBD1. The J call may be wrong; the DNA end is better matched by TRBJ2-3. From germline, CDR1 is MGHRA and CDR2 YSYEKL. The length of the CDR3 is 15 residues. The CDR3 reads CASSQVQGAADTQYF. In DNA form, the CDR3 reads TGCGCCAGCAGCCAAGTACAGGGGGCGGCAGATACGCAGTATTTT.

The sample holds a few counts of this clonotype. This chain connects TRBV7-2 to TRBJ1-2, with D possibly being TRBD1 (5 bases). The CDR3 has 11 residues. Germline values: CDR1 SGHTA, CDR2 FQGNSA. V lost 10 bases and J 8 bases, leaving 14 bases between the germline ends. The CDR3 region has the DNA TGTGCCACCACCCGGGGGTGGGGCTACACCTTC. This encodes CATTRGWGYTF.

This clonotype was observed many times. This rearrangement joins TRBV10-2 to TRBJ2-2, with 9 bases identical to TRBD2. V was pared by 3 bases and J by 4 bases, with 9 bases of the junction left unmatched. Germline assignment: CDR1 WSHSY and CDR2 SAAADI. This CDR3 region has 17 residues. In nucleotides, the CDR3 is TGCGCCAGCAGTGACCCGGGCGGGGGGGCCTTCACCGGGGAGCTGTTTTTT. As protein: CASSDPGGGAFTGELFF.

This clonotype was detected many times. J is TRBJ1-1 and V is TRBV19; no clear D. V lost 2 bases and J 4 bases, leaving 11 bases between the germline ends. The CDR3 covers 14 residues. Germline V gives CDR1 LNHDA, CDR2 SQIVND (reference sequence). The CDR3: CASSITAGGTEAFF. CDR3 nucleotide sequence: TGTGCCAGTAGTATAACGGCGGGTGGCACTGAAGCTTTCTTT. Full variable domain (outside the CDR3, taken from reference TRBV19 and TRBJ1-1): DGGITQSPKYLFRKEGQNVTLSCEQNLNHDAMYWYRQDPGQGLRLIYYSQIVNDFQKGDIAEGYSVSREKKESFPLTVTSAQKNPTAFYLCASSITAGGTEAFFGQGTRLTVV.

This clonotype was seen ten or more times. The chain uses TRBV7-9 and TRBJ1-4; D unresolved. The V and J ends lost 6 bases and 6 bases respectively, with 17 bases between them. The length of the CDR3 is 15 residues. Germline-derived CDR1 and CDR2 are SEHNR and FQNEAQ (reference sequence). CDR3 loop: CASSRSGLRDEKLFF. The CDR3 DNA reads TGTGCCAGCAGTAGGTCGGGATTACGGGATGAAAAACTGTTTTTT.

A note on this clonotype: Possible read error: a much larger clone is one base away. The chain recombines TRBV20-1 with TRBJ1-5; D is uncertain. Germline CDR1 and CDR2: DFQATT and SNEGSKA (reference sequence). The V and J ends lost 2 bases and 0 bases respectively, with 17 bases between them. The CDR3 is 17 amino acids. The CDR3 loop is CSARTNSLRNSNQPQHF. The CDR3 DNA is TGCAGTGCTAGAACTAATAGCTTGAGGAATAGCAATCAGCCCCAGCATTTT.

Concerning this clonotype itself: The conserved closing phenylalanine or tryptophan is absent in this CDR3, likely reflecting a read error. This chain uses TRBV24-1 with TRBJ1-6; possible D gene TRBD1, 5 bases. In germline, CDR1 is KGHDR, CDR2 SFDVKD. The CDR3 is 14 residues long. The CDR3 is CASSAGPYNSPLHL. As DNA, the CDR3 is TGTGCCAGCAGTGCGGGACCTTACAATTCACCCCTCCACCTT.

The rearrangement links TRBV2 to TRBJ1-1; no reliable D call. CDR1 is SNHLY and CDR2 is FYNNEI in the germline V gene. The V end was cut by 1 base, the J end by 4 bases, with 7 bases between. This CDR3 has 13 amino acids. CDR3 DNA sequence: TGTGCCAGCAGTGAAGGGGTGTTCACTGAAGCTTTCTTT. It translates to CASSEGVFTEAFF.

This clonotype was recorded at least ten times. The V gene is TRBV11-2, the J gene TRBJ1-6; possibly TRBD1 for D (5 bases). Germline V gene lookup returns CDR1 SGHAT and CDR2 FQNNGV. This CDR3 has 16 amino acids. Trimming stripped 1 base from V and 7 bases from J, with 14 bases between. The CDR3 coding sequence is TGTGCCAGCAGCTTAGTGGCATTGGGGGGAAATTCACCCCTCCACTTT. The encoded protein is CASSLVALGGNSPLHF.

This clonotype has a handful of counts. This sequence joins TRBV5-1 and TRBJ1-1; 12 bases fit TRBD1. Germline V gene lookup returns CDR1 SGHRS and CDR2 YFSETQ. The V and J ends lost 4 bases and 6 bases, in that order; junction bases with no gene match: 19. This CDR3 is built from 19 residues. In DNA form, the CDR3 reads TGCGCCAGCAGCCACACAAGTCTCGTACCGGGACAGGGGGCCCCTGAAGCTTTCTTT. Translating gives CASSHTSLVPGQGAPEAFF.

In regard to this clonotype: It may be a read error: a sequence one base away is much more abundant. The chain carries TRBV5-6 and TRBJ1-1; 10 positions agree with TRBD1. Germline V CDR1 and CDR2: SGHDT, YYEEEE. This CDR3 spans 16 amino acids. CDR3 sequence (DNA): TGTGTCAGCAGCTTCTACGGACAGGGGGTGAACACTGAAGCTTTCTTT. It specifies CVSSFYGQGVNTEAFF. Together with reference TRBV5-6 and TRBJ1-1, the CDR3 gives the full variable domain: DAGVTQSPTHLIKTRGQQVTLRCSPKSGHDTVSWYQQALGQGPQFIFQYYEEEERQRGNFPDRFSGHQFPNYSSELNVNALLLGDSALYLCVSSFYGQGVNTEAFFGQGTRLTVV.

There are many counts of this clonotype. The V and J genes are TRBV15 and TRBJ1-5; 12 nucleotides agree with TRBD1. The CDR3 sequence is 15 residues long. J lost 6 bases, V lost 8 bases, and 8 bases had no gene match. Germline values: CDR1 LNHNV, CDR2 YYDKDF (reference sequence). The CDR3, as DNA: TGTGCCACCCGCCGGGACAGGGGGCTCGGTCAGCCCCAGCATTTT. It specifies CATRRDRGLGQPQHF.

This clonotype was seen ten or more times. For the CDR3, the DNA is TGTGCCAGCAGCAATATGGCCTCCGAGCAGTACTTC. Protein product: CASSNMASEQYF. The rearrangement uses TRBV6-1 and TRBJ2-7; D is undetermined. V was cut by 6 bases and J by 6 bases, with 12 bases left in between. CDR3 length: 12 residues. The V gene's germline CDR1 is MNHNS and CDR2 SASEGT.

J is TRBJ1-2 and V is TRBV7-9; a possible D gene is TRBD1 (6 bases). This CDR3 is 16 amino acids long. Germline V gives CDR1 SEHNR, CDR2 FQNEAQ (reference sequence). The V end was cut by 3 bases, the J end by 8 bases, with 22 bases between. CDR3 protein: CASSLDRRGESGGYTF. DNA of the CDR3: TGTGCCAGCAGCTTGGACAGACGAGGGGAAAGTGGAGGCTACACCTTC.

This clonotype was seen at least ten times. The gene calls are TRBV20-1 and TRBJ1-4, with D unresolved. Germline V gene lookup returns CDR1 DFQATT and CDR2 SNEGSKA (reference sequence). The CDR3 contains 10 residues. Trimming pared 7 bases from V and 8 bases from J, leaving 8 bases between. The CDR3 nucleotides are TGCAGTGTCCCGGGGGAAAAACTGTTTTTT. Translated, it gives CSVPGEKLFF.

As to this clonotype: The final CDR3 position lacks the conserved phenylalanine or tryptophan, pointing to a likely read error. This rearrangement joins TRBV2 to TRBJ1-6, with D perhaps TRBD1 (6 bases). V dropped 6 bases and J dropped 7 bases, with 13 bases sitting between them. Germline V gene data show CDR1 as SNHLY and CDR2 as FYNNEI. The CDR3 contains 14 residues. In nucleotides, the CDR3 is TGTGCCAGCAGCTCGGGGGCCGGGAATTCACCCCTCCACCTT. Translating gives CASSSGAGNSPLHL.

The chain joins TRBV2 to TRBJ2-5, with 7 bases aligning to TRBD1. The CDR3 length is 14 residues. The V gene's germline CDR1 is SNHLY and CDR2 FYNNEI. With V trimmed by 6 bases and J by 5 bases, 9 bases remained unmatched. CDR3 nucleotides: TGTGCCAGCAGCTTTTCGACAGGGCAGGAGACCCAGTACTTC. This codes for CASSFSTGQETQYF.

This clonotype was picked up a small number of times. The V and J genes are TRBV4-1 and TRBJ2-7, with a weak D call TRBD1 (5 bases). The CDR3 runs 15 residues. The germline gives CDR1 MGHRA, CDR2 YSYEKL. Trimming pared 4 bases from V and 2 bases from J, leaving 15 bases between. CDR3 in amino acids: CASSRFTDSPYEQYF. CDR3 nucleotides: TGCGCCAGCAGCCGTTTCACAGACAGCCCCTACGAGCAGTACTTC.